A single sample gave rise to the 28 T cell receptor beta chains below, sequenced in a study of OX40 agonist ivuxolimab in advanced cancers. Sequencing was performed with immunoSEQ multiplex PCR; in TCRdb, only in-frame clones are kept and a portion is missing. The sample consists of some 38,000 clones, around 89% of them appearing once. Specimen: CD4+ or CD8+ T cells sorted from blood, collected in a trial of the OX40 agonist ivuxolimab. These TCRs come from an adult with an advanced solid tumor such as melanoma, head and neck, liver or kidney cancer.

The chain combines TRBV5-1 with TRBJ2-1, with a tentative D call TRBD2 (5 bases). The CDR3 is 15 residues long. Trimming removed 4 bases at V and 0 bases at J, with 11 bases between. Germline V CDR1 and CDR2: SGHRS, YFSETQ. The CDR3 region is CASSLSGNSYNEQFF. CDR3 sequence (DNA): TGCGCCAGCAGCCTTTCGGGAAACTCCTACAATGAGCAGTTCTTC.

This rearrangement joins TRBV7-9 to TRBJ1-3; D uncertain. This CDR3 is 14 amino acids long. V lost 2 bases to trimming and J lost 3 bases, with 8 bases between them. The germline gives CDR1 SEHNR, CDR2 FQNEAQ (reference sequence). CDR3 protein: CASSLTGIGNTIYF. The CDR3, as DNA: TGTGCCAGCAGCTTAACGGGGATTGGAAACACCATATATTTT. The full variable domain, completed using reference TRBV7-9 and TRBJ1-3, is DTGVSQNPRHKITKRGQNVTFRCDPISEHNRLYWYRQTLGQGPEFLTYFQNEAQLEKSRLLSDRFSAERPKGSFSTLEIQRTEQGDSAMYLCASSLTGIGNTIYFGEGSWLTVV.

This clone was seen only once. The missing conserved phenylalanine or tryptophan at the end of this CDR3 makes a read error likely. CDR3 nucleotide sequence: TGCAGCGCCGCTGGGACAGGGGATCGATCACCCCTCCACCTT. Its translation: CSAAGTGDRSPLHL. The genes are TRBV29-1 and TRBJ1-6, with 10 bases aligning to TRBD1. The V and J ends lost 7 bases and 10 bases, in that order; junction bases with no gene match: 10. Germline V gives CDR1 SQVTM, CDR2 ANQGSEA. CDR3 size: 14 residues.

The chain carries TRBV11-2 and TRBJ2-1; D might be TRBD1 (6 bases). This CDR3 has 15 amino acids. V was shortened by 5 bases and J by 4 bases, with 15 bases between the two germline ends. The germline CDR1 and CDR2 sequences are SGHAT and FQNNGV. CDR3 amino acids: CASSPPGGRYNEQFF. CDR3 DNA sequence: TGTGCCAGCAGCCCTCCTGGGGGCCGTTACAATGAGCAGTTCTTC.

The genes are TRBV7-9 and TRBJ2-2; no definite D call. CDR1 is SEHNR and CDR2 is FQNEAQ in the germline V gene (reference sequence). This CDR3 has 14 residues. The V and J ends lost 2 bases and 4 bases respectively, with 8 bases between them. The CDR3: CASSLHGSTGELFF. In nucleotides, the CDR3 is TGTGCCAGCAGCTTACATGGATCCACCGGGGAGCTGTTTTTT.

This chain links TRBV9 with TRBJ2-1, with 8 bases that match TRBD1. CDR1 SGDLS and CDR2 YYNGEE come from the germline V gene. Trimming removed 0 bases from V and 3 bases from J; junction bases left unmatched: 5. The CDR3 is made up of 16 amino acids. Written as DNA, the CDR3 is TGTGCCAGCAGCGTAGTGGACAGGGCCAGCTACAATGAGCAGTTCTTC. This translates into CASSVVDRASYNEQFF.

The rearrangement links TRBV9 to TRBJ1-2; the D is unclear. Trimming removed 4 bases at V and 1 base at J, with 8 bases between. Germline V gives CDR1 SGDLS, CDR2 YYNGEE. This CDR3 contains 13 residues. CDR3 nucleotides: TGTGCCAGCAGCACCTACGTTAACTATGGCTACACCTTC. It is translated as CASSTYVNYGYTF.

The chain combines TRBV29-1 with TRBJ1-2; D remains ambiguous. Germline CDR1 reads SQVTM; CDR2 reads ANQGSEA. V lost 1 base and J lost 8, with 14 bases in between. The CDR3 sequence is 13 residues long. Here the CDR3 reads CSVEVWNRRGYTF. CDR3 DNA sequence: TGCAGCGTTGAAGTATGGAACAGAAGAGGCTACACCTTC. Full variable domain (remainder filled in from reference TRBV29-1 and TRBJ1-2): SAVISQKPSRDICQRGTSLTIQCQVDSQVTMMFWYRQQPGQSLTLIATANQGSEATYESGFVIDKFPISRPNLTFSTLTVSNMSPEDSSIYLCSVEVWNRRGYTFGSGTRLTVV.

CDR3 DNA sequence: TGTGCCAGCAGCCGATGGGAGATTCAGGGCAATGAGCAGTTCTTC. Amino acid sequence: CASSRWEIQGNEQFF. The J gene is TRBJ2-1, the V gene TRBV6-1, with D perhaps being TRBD1 or TRBD2 (5 bases each). Trimming removed 6 bases from V and 6 bases from J, with 18 bases in between. The CDR3 has 15 amino acids. Per germline, CDR1 MNHNS and CDR2 SASEGT.

The DNA of the CDR3 is TGTGCCAGCAGTTGGGGGGGCCGGCAGAACACTGAAGCTTTCTTT. Encoded protein: CASSWGGRQNTEAFF. The chain recombines TRBV28 with TRBJ1-1, with D maybe TRBD1 (6 bases). Between the trimmed V and J ends, which lost 4 bases and 1 base, there was a span of 13 bases. Germline values: CDR1 MDHEN, CDR2 SYDVKM. CDR3 length equals 15 residues.

The V gene is TRBV5-1, the J gene TRBJ2-2, with D possibly being TRBD1 (6 bases). V was clipped by 4 bases and J by 4 bases, with 14 bases between them. Germline V CDR1 and CDR2: SGHRS, YFSETQ. The CDR3 spans 15 residues. CDR3 residues: CASSDGQLPTGELFF. The DNA of the CDR3 is TGCGCCAGCAGCGACGGACAGCTACCCACCGGGGAGCTGTTTTTT.

This clone is a singleton in its sample. The chain links TRBV5-4 to TRBJ2-5, with D possibly being TRBD1 (6 bases). This CDR3 has 16 residues. CDR1 is SGHNT, CDR2 YYREEE, per germline (reference sequence). The V and J ends lost 0 bases and 5 bases respectively, with 17 bases between them. The CDR3 here is CASSLGSQGRTETQYF. The CDR3 region has the DNA TGTGCCAGCAGCTTGGGGTCCCAGGGGCGCACGGAGACCCAGTACTTC.

DNA for the CDR3: TGTGCCAGCAGTGGGACAGGGCTCTATGGCTACACCTTC. As protein: CASSGTGLYGYTF. This chain connects TRBV9 to TRBJ1-2, with TRBD1 matching over 9 bases. V shed 5 bases and J 4 bases; nucleotides not matched to a gene: 3. This CDR3 is built from 13 residues. Germline CDR1 is SGDLS and CDR2 is YYNGEE.

This chain joins TRBV6-6 and TRBJ1-1; D may be TRBD1 (6 bases). The ends were cut back, 6 bases at V and 4 bases at J, with 12 bases in the middle. CDR3 size: 13 residues. From germline, CDR1 is MNHNY and CDR2 SVGAGI (reference sequence). The chain's CDR3 is CASRQGGATEAFF. CDR3 DNA: TGTGCCAGCAGACAGGGTGGGGCCACTGAAGCTTTCTTT.

Of note for this clone: As the CDR3 is not closed by the conserved phenylalanine or tryptophan, this likely results from a read error. The V call is TRBV6-1, the J call TRBJ1-6; 7 nucleotides align to TRBD1. Germline V gene sequence: CDR1 MNHNS, CDR2 SASEGT. V was clipped by 2 bases and J by 9 bases; unmatched bases: 7. This CDR3 spans 15 amino acids. CDR3 loop: CASSEPDRELSPLHL. The CDR3 nucleotides read TGTGCCAGCAGTGAACCCGACAGGGAACTTTCACCCCTCCACCTT.

V gene TRBV7-2 combines with J gene TRBJ2-1, with 9 bases matching TRBD2. Germline V gene data show CDR1 as SGHTA and CDR2 as FQGNSA. The junction had 5 bases not matched to a gene; V was cut back by 2 bases and J by 6 bases. The CDR3 length is 15 residues. CDR3 protein: CASSLQSGGLNEQFF. CDR3 DNA sequence: TGTGCCAGCAGCTTACAGAGCGGGGGGCTCAATGAGCAGTTCTTC.

With respect to this clone: This is likely a read error, given that the CDR3 carries no conserved phenylalanine or tryptophan at its end. The chain links TRBV7-6 to TRBJ1-6; tentative D call: TRBD1 (5 bases). The CDR3 contains 15 residues. Germline values: CDR1 SGHVS, CDR2 FNYEAQ. V was trimmed by 5 bases and J by 6 bases, leaving 14 bases between them. The CDR3 protein is CASSPTDSPNSPLHL. DNA for the CDR3: TGTGCCAGCAGCCCAACCGACAGTCCTAATTCACCCCTCCACCTT.

The chain joins TRBV18 to TRBJ1-2; 8 positions match TRBD1. V was pared by 6 bases and J by 3 bases, with 9 bases of the junction left unmatched. This CDR3 spans 15 amino acids. Germline loops: CDR1 KGHSH, CDR2 LQKENI. The CDR3 coding sequence is TGTGCCAGCTCCCTCCGGACAGGGATATACTATGGCTACACCTTC. Amino acids: CASSLRTGIYYGYTF.

This chain links TRBV5-1 with TRBJ2-3, with 9 bases lining up with TRBD2. V was clipped by 2 bases and J by 3 bases; unmatched bases: 13. Germline V gene lookup returns CDR1 SGHRS and CDR2 YFSETQ. The CDR3 length is 18 residues. DNA of the CDR3: TGCGCCAGCAGCTTCCTGGCTGGGGCTAGCGGGGCAACAGATACGCAGTATTTT. Amino acids: CASSFLAGASGATDTQYF. The entire variable domain, with the rest obtained from reference TRBV5-1 and TRBJ2-3, is as follows: KAGVTQTPRYLIKTRGQQVTLSCSPISGHRSVSWYQQTPGQGLQFLFEYFSETQRNKGNFPGRFSGRQFSNSRSEMNVSTLELGDSALYLCASSFLAGASGATDTQYFGPGTRLTVL.

The J gene is TRBJ2-7, the V gene TRBV18; D not resolved. The CDR3 spans 12 residues. CDR1 is KGHSH, CDR2 LQKENI, per germline. Trimming removed 3 bases from V and 1 base from J, with 4 bases in between. The CDR3 loop reads CASSPQSYEQYF. Here the CDR3 DNA reads TGTGCCAGCTCACCTCAATCCTACGAGCAGTACTTC.

The chain recombines TRBV7-9 with TRBJ2-3; 7 nucleotides line up with TRBD2. The germline V gene has CDR1 SEHNR and CDR2 FQNEAQ (reference sequence). Trimming removed 10 bases from V and 0 bases from J; junction bases left unmatched: 10. The CDR3 sequence is 15 residues long. The CDR3 sequence is CATSEVGGSTDTQYF. As DNA, the CDR3 is TGTGCCACCTCGGAAGTGGGGGGGAGCACAGATACGCAGTATTTT.

This clone was counted between two and nine times. V and J are TRBV10-3 and TRBJ1-2, with D uncertain. Trimming stripped 0 bases from V and 5 bases from J, with 7 bases between. CDR1 is ENHRY, CDR2 SYGVKD, per germline. The CDR3 consists of 13 residues. The CDR3 nucleotides are TGTGCCATCAGTGAGTCAAGGGAGTATGGCTACACCTTC. Translating gives CAISESREYGYTF.

As to this clone: No conserved phenylalanine or tryptophan ends this CDR3, so it is likely a read error. The chain employs TRBV6-1 and TRBJ1-6; D unresolved. V was cut by 3 bases and J by 0 bases, with 9 bases left in between. Germline V gene lookup returns CDR1 MNHNS and CDR2 SASEGT. The CDR3 consists of 16 residues. CDR3 DNA: TGTGCCAGCAGTGAGGACGAGAGCTCCTATAATTCACCCCTCCACCTT. It yields the protein CASSEDESSYNSPLHL.

This sequence joins TRBV27 and TRBJ1-4, with TRBD1 matching over 7 bases. There are 15 residues in the CDR3. V lost 2 bases to trimming and J lost 8 bases; unmatched junction nucleotides: 8. CDR1 is MNHEY and CDR2 is SMNVEV in the germline V gene (reference sequence). The DNA for the CDR3 is TGTGCCAGCAGTTTAAGGACAGGCGCTGGGGAAAAACTGTTTTTT. Residues: CASSLRTGAGEKLFF. The full variable domain, completed using reference TRBV27 and TRBJ1-4, is EAQVTQNPRYLITVTGKKLTVTCSQNMNHEYMSWYRQDPGLGLRQIYYSMNVEVTDKGDVPEGYKVSRKEKRNFPLILESPSPNQTSLYFCASSLRTGAGEKLFFGSGTQLSVL.

The V gene is TRBV7-9, the J gene TRBJ2-4; 10 positions match TRBD2. The germline gives CDR1 SEHNR, CDR2 FQNEAQ (reference sequence). There are 17 residues in the CDR3. With 0 bases clipped from V and 12 bases from J, the junction kept 14 bases outside the gene matches. The CDR3 sequence is CASSLAAGALAGETQYF. The CDR3 DNA reads TGTGCCAGCAGCTTAGCGGCCGGGGCCCTAGCGGGGGAGACTCAGTACTTC.

V and J are TRBV7-3 and TRBJ2-1, with D perhaps matching TRBD2 (5 bases). With 5 bases removed from V and 6 bases from J, the gap between germline ends came to 14 bases. This CDR3 has 14 residues. Germline CDR1 reads SGHTA; CDR2 reads FQGTGA. For the CDR3, the DNA is TGTGCCAGCAGCCCGTACGGGGAGACCAATGAGCAGTTCTTC. It yields the protein CASSPYGETNEQFF.

This clone was seen a handful of times. The chain is built from TRBV28 and TRBJ2-1; D not resolved. Per the germline V gene, CDR1 is MDHEN and CDR2 is SYDVKM. V was shortened by 2 bases and J by 1 base, with 9 bases between the two germline ends. CDR3 size: 15 residues. The chain's CDR3 is CASSLVGRSYNEQFF. The CDR3 DNA sequence: TGTGCCAGCAGTTTAGTGGGCCGGTCCTACAATGAGCAGTTCTTC.

The rearrangement uses TRBV27 and TRBJ2-7, with D possibly matching TRBD1 (5 bases). Trimming took 2 bases from V and 5 from J, leaving 13 bases between them. This CDR3 region has 14 residues. From germline, CDR1 is MNHEY and CDR2 SMNVEV (reference sequence). The DNA of the CDR3 is TGTGCCAGCAGTTTAACCAGGGATATCCACGAGCAGTACTTC. Translation gives CASSLTRDIHEQYF.